Listed below are T cell receptor beta chains from one sample, sequenced in a study of blood T cell repertoires in COVID-19. Libraries were prepared by immunoSEQ multiplex PCR; TCRdb keeps only in-frame clonotypes and omits some of them. In the table there are 200,000 to 250,000 clones, roughly 89% of which are singletons. The sequencing input was peripheral blood. The source of these receptors is a man aged 25-45 years who had recovered from COVID-19. Each CDR3 is given with its conserved first and last residue. Each record gives: J gene, D gene, V gene, clone size, CDR3 protein, CDR3 DNA. A D gene is named only where the DNA matches it firmly. Clone size, where shown, is once, few, many, or a class for clones that have expanded.

J: TRBJ1-1
D: TRBD1
V: TRBV5-4
size: once
CDR3: CASSRRSGQGPNTEAFF
DNA: TGTGCCAGCAGCCGGCGATCGGGACAGGGGCCGAACACTGAAGCTTTCTTT

J: TRBJ1-1
D: TRBD1
V: TRBV10-2
size: NA
CDR3: CASSPQGLGEAFF
DNA: TGCGCCAGCAGCCCACAGGGGCTGGGTGAAGCTTTCTTT

J: TRBJ1-2
D: TRBD1
V: TRBV2
size: NA
CDR3: CASSTGQAYGYTF
DNA: TGTGCCAGCAGTACCGGACAGGCCTATGGCTACACCTTC

J: TRBJ1-1
D: NA
V: TRBV11-2
size: NA
CDR3: CASSTQGGPEAFF
DNA: TGTGCCAGCAGCACCCAGGGCGGCCCTGAAGCTTTCTTT

J: TRBJ2-3
D: TRBD1
V: TRBV7-9
size: NA
CDR3: CASSSPGLGQGPDTQYF
DNA: TGTGCCAGCAGCTCCCCAGGCTTGGGACAGGGACCAGATACGCAGTATTTT

J: TRBJ2-7
D: TRBD1
V: TRBV25-1
size: NA
CDR3: CASSESGDRSYEQYF
DNA: TGTGCCAGCAGTGAATCCGGGGACAGGTCTTACGAGCAGTACTTC

J: TRBJ1-1
D: NA
V: TRBV19
size: NA
CDR3: CASSMRENTEAFF
DNA: TGTGCCAGTAGTATGAGAGAAAACACTGAAGCTTTCTTT

J: TRBJ1-2
D: NA
V: TRBV18
size: NA
CDR3: CASSPPDRPNYGYTF
DNA: TGTGCCAGCTCACCACCGGACAGACCTAACTATGGCTACACCTTC

J: TRBJ2-3
D: NA
V: TRBV10-1
size: NA
CDR3: CASGPTGYGTDTQYF
DNA: TGCGCCAGCGGTCCCACAGGGTACGGCACAGATACGCAGTATTTT

J: TRBJ1-2
D: TRBD1
V: TRBV6-5
size: NA
CDR3: CASSPLDREGGYTF
DNA: TGTGCCAGCAGTCCCCTGGACAGGGAGGGTGGCTACACCTTC

J: TRBJ2-7
D: NA
V: TRBV6-2/TRBV6-3
size: NA
CDR3: CASSYQGLLNPEQYF
DNA: TGTGCCAGCAGTTATCAGGGCCTTCTAAACCCGGAGCAGTACTTC

J: TRBJ1-1
D: NA
V: TRBV12-5
size: NA
CDR3: CASGSWWRGSVTEAFF
DNA: TGTGCTAGTGGTTCTTGGTGGCGGGGGAGTGTCACTGAAGCTTTCTTT

J: TRBJ1-4
D: TRBD1
V: TRBV10-3
size: NA
CDR3: CAISESTIWTGNEKLFF
DNA: TGTGCCATCAGTGAGTCTACGATATGGACAGGGAATGAAAAACTGTTTTTT

J: TRBJ2-3
D: NA
V: TRBV4-1
size: NA
CDR3: CASSHVERTSDTQYF
DNA: TGCGCCAGCAGCCATGTCGAACGGACTTCAGATACGCAGTATTTT

J: TRBJ1-2
D: NA
V: TRBV28
size: NA
CDR3: CASSSGGYGYTF
DNA: TGTGCCAGCAGTTCGGGTGGGTATGGCTACACCTTC

J: TRBJ1-2
D: NA
V: TRBV6-5
size: NA
CDR3: CASRDTYGYTF
DNA: TGTGCCAGCCGGGACACCTATGGCTACACCTTC

J: TRBJ2-5
D: TRBD2
V: TRBV11-2
size: NA
CDR3: CASSPPAGVAYF
DNA: TGTGCCAGCAGCCCGCCGGCGGGGGTGGCGTACTTC

J: TRBJ1-1
D: NA
V: TRBV28
size: NA
CDR3: CASSFLGQLSNTEAFF
DNA: TGTGCCAGCAGTTTTTTAGGACAGCTTTCGAACACTGAAGCTTTCTTT

J: TRBJ1-4
D: NA
V: TRBV2
size: NA
CDR3: CAQRRATNEKLFF
DNA: TGTGCCCAGCGGCGAGCAACTAATGAAAAACTGTTTTTT

J: TRBJ2-7
D: NA
V: TRBV24-1
size: NA
CDR3: CATSGRRGRDEQYF
DNA: TGTGCCACCAGTGGTCGGAGGGGGCGCGACGAGCAGTACTTC

J: TRBJ1-5
D: NA
V: TRBV27
size: NA
CDR3: CASSLRPTDPWGNQPQHF
DNA: TGTGCCAGCAGTTTAAGACCTACAGATCCTTGGGGCAATCAGCCCCAGCATTTT

J: TRBJ2-5
D: TRBD2
V: TRBV6-2/TRBV6-3
size: NA
CDR3: CASSLRLAGGLQETQYF
DNA: TGTGCCAGCAGTCTTAGACTAGCGGGGGGGCTCCAAGAGACCCAGTACTTC

J: TRBJ2-6
D: NA
V: TRBV29-1
size: NA
CDR3: CSGTTGTNPSGANVLTF
DNA: TGCAGCGGAACAACCGGGACAAACCCCTCTGGGGCCAACGTCCTGACTTTC

J: TRBJ2-5
D: TRBD2
V: TRBV18
size: NA
CDR3: CASSPTAGRETQYF
DNA: TGTGCCAGCTCACCCACAGCGGGAAGGGAGACCCAGTACTTC

J: TRBJ1-1
D: TRBD1
V: TRBV19
size: NA
CDR3: CASSIGTAVKGTEAFF
DNA: TGTGCCAGTAGTATCGGGACAGCCGTTAAAGGGACTGAAGCTTTCTTT

J: TRBJ1-1
D: TRBD1
V: TRBV6-5
size: NA
CDR3: CASSFRGLTEAFF
DNA: TGTGCCAGCAGTTTCAGGGGGCTCACTGAAGCTTTCTTT

J: TRBJ2-7
D: NA
V: TRBV5-7
size: NA
CDR3: CASSLGHGPHQYF
DNA: TGTGCCAGCAGCTTGGGACACGGCCCCCATCAGTACTTC

J: TRBJ2-5
D: NA
V: TRBV4-1
size: NA
CDR3: CASSSVGRGLEETQYF
DNA: TGCGCCAGCAGCTCCGTCGGGAGGGGGCTAGAAGAGACCCAGTACTTC

J: TRBJ1-5
D: TRBD1
V: TRBV7-2
size: NA
CDR3: CASSLQTGGRNQPQHF
DNA: TGTGCCAGCAGCTTACAGACAGGGGGCAGGAATCAGCCCCAGCATTTT

J: TRBJ1-4
D: TRBD1
V: TRBV2
size: NA
CDR3: CASSERPRQGLLNEKLFF
DNA: TGTGCCAGCAGTGAACGTCCCCGACAGGGCCTCCTGAATGAAAAACTGTTTTTT

J: TRBJ2-7
D: TRBD2
V: TRBV27
size: NA
CDR3: CASKLNSGEGYEQYF
DNA: TGTGCCAGCAAACTAAACTCCGGGGAGGGGTACGAGCAGTACTTC

J: TRBJ2-7
D: NA
V: TRBV5-1
size: NA
CDR3: CASSPGGTVKSYEQYF
DNA: TGCGCCAGCAGCCCAGGAGGGACAGTAAAGTCCTACGAGCAGTACTTC

J: TRBJ2-2
D: TRBD2
V: TRBV7-7
size: NA
CDR3: CASSLAGGDGELFF
DNA: TGTGCCAGCAGCTTAGCGGGAGGGGACGGGGAGCTGTTTTTT

J: TRBJ2-5
D: NA
V: TRBV28
size: few
CDR3: CASSYASKETQYF
DNA: TGTGCCAGCAGTTATGCGAGTAAGGAGACCCAGTACTTC

J: TRBJ1-1
D: NA
V: TRBV19
size: NA
CDR3: CASSTTGIPEAFF
DNA: TGTGCCAGTAGTACCACAGGGATCCCTGAAGCTTTCTTT

J: TRBJ2-7
D: TRBD2
V: TRBV7-9
size: few
CDR3: CASSLTQGGGYEQYF
DNA: TGTGCCAGCAGCTTAACGCAGGGCGGGGGCTACGAGCAGTACTTC

J: TRBJ1-1
D: TRBD1
V: TRBV25-1
size: many
CDR3: CASSPTGSGTEAFF
DNA: TGTGCCAGCAGTCCGACAGGGTCGGGGACTGAAGCTTTCTTT

J: TRBJ2-5
D: NA
V: TRBV18
size: NA
CDR3: CASSLNGGIQETQYF
DNA: TGTGCCAGCTCATTAAACGGCGGGATCCAAGAGACCCAGTACTTC

J: TRBJ1-6
D: TRBD1
V: TRBV27
size: few
CDR3: CASSSRDRRNSPLHF
DNA: TGTGCCAGCAGTTCCCGGGACAGGAGGAATTCACCCCTCCACTTT

J: TRBJ2-1
D: TRBD1
V: TRBV6-5
size: NA
CDR3: CASIGGTGGNEQFF
DNA: TGTGCCAGCATTGGAGGGACAGGGGGCAATGAGCAGTTCTTC

J: TRBJ1-2
D: TRBD1
V: TRBV12-3/TRBV12-4
size: NA
CDR3: CASSLRDRGGYTF
DNA: TGTGCCAGCAGTCTCCGGGACAGGGGAGGCTACACCTTC

J: TRBJ1-1
D: NA
V: TRBV7-8
size: NA
CDR3: CASSLRGMNTEAFF
DNA: TGTGCCAGCAGCTTAAGAGGGATGAACACTGAAGCTTTCTTT

J: TRBJ1-5
D: TRBD1
V: TRBV7-2
size: NA
CDR3: CASSPGTVPYQPQHF
DNA: TGTGCCAGCAGCCCTGGGACAGTACCCTATCAGCCCCAGCATTTT

J: TRBJ2-6
D: NA
V: TRBV24-1
size: NA
CDR3: CATSDLDSLVLSGANVLTF
DNA: TGTGCCACCAGTGATTTAGACTCCCTGGTCCTATCTGGGGCCAACGTCCTGACTTTC

J: TRBJ2-5
D: TRBD2
V: TRBV5-5
size: once
CDR3: CASSSGTSGGNRRGETQYF
DNA: TGTGCCAGCAGCTCTGGGACTAGCGGGGGCAACCGCCGGGGAGAGACCCAGTACTTC

J: TRBJ2-5
D: TRBD2
V: TRBV10-2
size: NA
CDR3: CASSESEAGAQYF
DNA: TGCGCCAGCAGTGAGTCTGAAGCGGGGGCCCAGTACTTC

J: TRBJ2-2
D: TRBD1
V: TRBV4-1
size: NA
CDR3: CASSPDRGHGELFF
DNA: TGCGCCAGCAGCCCGGACAGGGGGCACGGGGAGCTGTTTTTT

J: TRBJ1-1
D: NA
V: TRBV11-2
size: NA
CDR3: CASSLSIEAFF
DNA: TGTGCCAGCAGCTTATCAATTGAAGCTTTCTTT

J: TRBJ2-7
D: NA
V: TRBV9
size: NA
CDR3: CASSARQQSYEQYF
DNA: TGTGCCAGCAGCGCCCGACAGCAGTCCTACGAGCAGTACTTC

J: TRBJ1-4
D: NA
V: TRBV7-2
size: few
CDR3: CASSLGVFATNEKLFF
DNA: TGTGCCAGCAGCTTGGGCGTCTTCGCAACTAATGAAAAACTGTTTTTT

J: TRBJ1-2
D: NA
V: TRBV6-2/TRBV6-3
size: NA
CDR3: CASSYAVIEYGYTF
DNA: TGTGCCAGCAGTTACGCCGTAATCGAGTATGGCTACACCTTC

J: TRBJ1-6
D: NA
V: TRBV3-1/TRBV3-2
size: NA
CDR3: CASSEETGRIDNSPLHF
DNA: TGTGCCAGCTCTGAGGAGACTGGGAGGATAGATAATTCACCCCTCCACTTT